Below are 10 T cell receptor beta chains sequenced from a single sample in a study of beta chain features in type 1 diabetes. Study-wide results and caveats: For Type 1 diabetes patients, all four CD4+ subsets carried TCRB CDR3s that were moderately but significantly shorter.

What was sequenced were expressed TCRB transcripts, since all of the isolated RNA had been reverse transcribed. Data came from immunoSEQ multiplex PCR; TCRdb stores just in-frame clones and leaves some out. The sample lists roughly 160,000 clones, 7.5% to 9.5% occurring once. Their recognized antigens are unknown. The sample taken for sequencing was central memory CD4+ T cells from blood. The receptors derive from a woman under 30 with type 1 diabetes.

This rearrangement joins TRBV19 to TRBJ2-2, with D perhaps TRBD1 (5 bases). Germline V gene data show CDR1 as LNHDA and CDR2 as SQIVND (reference sequence). This CDR3 comprises 15 residues. Trimming stripped 6 bases from V and 3 bases from J, with 14 bases between. Here the CDR3 DNA reads TGTGCCAGTAGCCGCGGACGGACATACACCGGGGAGCTGTTTTTT. It translates to CASSRGRTYTGELFF.

The chain joins TRBV7-3 to TRBJ2-3; D might be TRBD1 (5 bases). The CDR3 spans 15 residues. CDR1 is SGHTA, CDR2 FQGTGA, per germline. V lost 2 bases, J lost 0 bases, and 9 bases lay in between. The chain's CDR3 is CASSLFGASTDTQYF. As DNA, the CDR3 is TGTGCCAGCAGCTTATTTGGGGCCAGCACAGATACGCAGTATTTT.

This clone occurred a few times. This chain links TRBV15 with TRBJ2-1, with 10 bases fitting TRBD2. The CDR3 extends over 16 amino acids. After removal of 0 bases from V and 7 bases from J, the junction contained 6 bases not matched to a gene. Germline CDR1 and CDR2: LNHNV and YYDKDF (reference sequence). The CDR3 DNA sequence: TGTGCCACCAGCAGAGATCCTAGCGGGAGCGGTAATGAGCAGTTCTTC. Amino acids: CATSRDPSGSGNEQFF.

The V and J genes are TRBV6-5 and TRBJ2-1, with 7 nucleotides matching TRBD2. This CDR3 has 16 residues. The ends lost 4 bases at V and 0 bases at J; junction bases unmatched: 6. The germline CDR1 and CDR2 sequences are MNHEY and SVGAGI. The CDR3 region is CASSWLAASSYNEQFF. The DNA of the CDR3 is TGTGCCAGCAGTTGGCTAGCGGCCAGCTCCTACAATGAGCAGTTCTTC.

This clone was detected a few times. The chain couples TRBV30 to TRBJ2-5; D remains unclear. Germline values: CDR1 GTSNPN, CDR2 SVGIG (reference sequence). V gave up 2 bases and J gave up 4 bases, with 14 bases separating them. CDR3 length: 14 amino acids. CDR3 sequence reads: CAWSLYRGGETQYF. The CDR3 region has the DNA TGTGCCTGGAGTCTGTATCGAGGCGGAGAGACCCAGTACTTC.

V and J are TRBV5-8 and TRBJ2-7; 10 positions match TRBD2. Losses at the gene ends were 6 bases for V and 3 bases for J; bases not matched to a gene: 6. CDR3 length: 14 residues. CDR1 and CDR2 from the germline V gene are SGHTS and YDEGEE. For the CDR3, the DNA is TGTGCCAGCACCATTAGCGGGGGGATCTACGAGCAGTACTTC. It codes for CASTISGGIYEQYF.

This clone came up a few times. The CDR3 sequence: CASRSEGVKYGYTF. CDR3 nucleotides: TGTGCCAGCAGAAGCGAGGGGGTCAAATATGGCTACACCTTC. This chain uses TRBV6-5 with TRBJ1-2, with D maybe TRBD1 (6 bases). Germline-derived CDR1 and CDR2 are MNHEY and SVGAGI. CDR3 length equals 14 residues. V shed 6 bases and J shed 5 bases, with 16 bases lying between them.

A few counts support this clone. The chain joins TRBV5-4 to TRBJ2-4; 13 bases fit TRBD2. V lost 4 bases and J lost 10; bases outside the gene matches: 8. The V gene's germline CDR1 is SGHNT and CDR2 YYREEE (reference sequence). This CDR3 is built from 15 residues. The DNA for the CDR3 is TGTGCCAGCAGCCCGGGACTAGCGGGGCCGCCGATTCAGTACTTC. Protein product: CASSPGLAGPPIQYF.

The rearrangement joins TRBV28 to TRBJ2-7, with 11 bases lining up with TRBD2. Looked up from germline, CDR1 is MDHEN and CDR2 is SYDVKM. This CDR3 comprises 15 residues. Germline trimming cut 2 bases from V and 6 bases from J; bases unmatched to any gene: 6. This CDR3 is CASSLGTSGSLEQYF. As DNA, the CDR3 is TGTGCCAGCAGTTTAGGTACTAGCGGGAGTCTCGAGCAGTACTTC. Full variable domain (missing parts from reference TRBV28 and TRBJ2-7): DVKVTQSSRYLVKRTGEKVFLECVQDMDHENMFWYRQDPGLGLRLIYFSYDVKMKEKGDIPEGYSVSREKKERFSLILESASTNQTSMYLCASSLGTSGSLEQYFGPGTRLTVT.

This clone has a count of ten or more. The J gene is TRBJ2-2, the V gene TRBV21-1; the tabulated D call, TRBD2, remains unverified against the DNA. TRBV21-1 represents a pseudogene. CDR3 length: 14 residues. CDR3: CASNASENTGELFF. CDR3 DNA sequence: TGTGCCAGCAACGCTAGCGAAAACACCGGGGAGCTGTTTTTT.